The rows below give T cell receptor beta chains drawn from one sample of a study of glioma-infiltrating T cells. TCRdb ran MiXCR on the multiplex PCR reads and lists one entry per CDR3 protein. In the table there are approximately 110,000 distinct CDR3 sequences, roughly 24% of which are singletons. The sequenced sample consisted of glioma tissue, nonneoplastic brain tissue, or PBMCs (not recorded which). The receptors were sampled from a human donor with low-grade glioma or glioblastoma, undergoing nonglioma brain surgery, or in good health (not recorded which). CDR3s include the opening cysteine and the closing phenylalanine or tryptophan. The D gene is left open where the match is weak. Size values are once, few and many counts, or a class for expanded clones, and some rows have none.

-,few,TRBV19,TRBJ2-5,TGTGCCAGTAGTATCAGCCTCCAAGAGACCCAGTACTTC,CASSISLQETQYF
-,many,TRBV6-1,TRBJ2-1,TGTGCCAGCAGTGAATATTTCGTTGGACTTTCCTACAATGAGCAGTTCTTC,CASSEYFVGLSYNEQFF
-,many,TRBV4-2,TRBJ2-4,TGTGCCAGCAGCCGGGGTGGAGGGGTTTCTGGGGAAAACATTCAGTACTTC,CASSRGGGVSGENIQYF
-,few,TRBV29-1,TRBJ2-5,TGCAGCGTAGGGCCCTCAGGGGGGCGAAGAGAGACCCAGTACTTC,CSVGPSGGRRETQYF
-,-,TRBV29-1,TRBJ1-2,TGCAGCGTCCGCGAGTCTGGGGGCGCGGGAGGCTACACCTTC,CSVRESGGAGGYTF
-,many,TRBV29-1,TRBJ2-1,TGCAGCCCCGCATTGAGCGGCTCCTACAATGAGCAGTTCTTC,CSPALSGSYNEQFF
TRBD1,many,TRBV6-1,TRBJ1-1,TGTGCCAGCAGACCGGGGACAGGGATATCGGCTTTCTTT,CASRPGTGISAFF
TRBD1,many,TRBV7-7,TRBJ2-1,TGTGCCAGCAGCCAAAGGGTCCCGGGACAGGGGGACAATGAGCAGTTCTTC,CASSQRVPGQGDNEQFF
-,-,TRBV7-2,TRBJ1-1,TGTGCCAGCAGCTCCCAAGGGGGAGTGAGTGGAGCTTTCTTT,CASSSQGGVSGAFF
TRBD2,many,TRBV7-2,TRBJ2-5,TGTGCCAGCAGCTTACGGAGCGGGAGCCAAGAGACCCAGTACTTC,CASSLRSGSQETQYF
-,many,TRBV27,TRBJ2-1,TGTGCCAGCAGCGAAGACCCCCCGAGCTCCTACAATGAGCAGTTCTTC,CASSEDPPSSYNEQFF
TRBD2,many,TRBV6-2/TRBV6-3,TRBJ2-7,TGTGCCAGCAGTCCCCGGGGGGGGAGCTTCGACGAGCAGTACTTC,CASSPRGGSFDEQYF
-,many,TRBV27,TRBJ2-2,TGTGCCAGCAGTTTTTTAGGTTTAACCGGGGAGCTGTTTTTT,CASSFLGLTGELFF
TRBD1,many,TRBV28,TRBJ2-3,TGTGCCAGCAGTCGACAGGGACACCCAGATACGCAGTATTTT,CASSRQGHPDTQYF
-,few,TRBV5-1,TRBJ1-2,TGCGCCAGCAGCTTGGAGTCAGGGGTAGGATATGGCTACACCTTC,CASSLESGVGYGYTF
-,many,TRBV6-1,TRBJ2-7,TGTGCCAGCAAAAGGTTCGACGAGCAGTACTTC,CASKRFDEQYF
-,many,TRBV7-9,TRBJ2-7,TGTGCCAGCAGCTTACAACTGCCTCCCTACGAGCAGTACTTC,CASSLQLPPYEQYF
-,many,TRBV19,TRBJ1-1,TGTGCCAGTAGTTCGCCAGGGTACAGTGTCACTGAAGCTTTCTTT,CASSSPGYSVTEAFF
TRBD2,many,TRBV5-1,TRBJ2-5,TGCGCCAGCAGCCTGACTAGCGGGAGGAACCAAGAGACCCAGTACTTC,CASSLTSGRNQETQYF
-,many,TRBV7-9,TRBJ1-1,TGTGCCAGCAGCTTGGTAAGCACTGAAGCTTTCTTT,CASSLVSTEAFF
-,many,TRBV7-9,TRBJ2-3,TGTGCCAGCAGCCCGCAGGGACTGGGCACAGATACGCAGTATTTT,CASSPQGLGTDTQYF
TRBD2,many,TRBV6-4,TRBJ2-1,TGTGCCAGCCCGGGACTAGACGCTTACAATGAGCAGTTCTTC,CASPGLDAYNEQFF
TRBD1,-,TRBV28,TRBJ1-1,TGTGCCAGCAGTTTGTCCTTCGGGACAGGGCTGTTTGACACTGAAGCTTTCTTT,CASSLSFGTGLFDTEAFF
-,-,TRBV5-4,TRBJ1-2,TGTGCCAGCAGCTTGGATATGGATTCTAACTATGGCTACACCTTC,CASSLDMDSNYGYTF
TRBD2,many,TRBV19,TRBJ2-7,TGTGCCAGTGGGAGACTAGCGGGAGAAGGCGAGCAGTACTTC,CASGRLAGEGEQYF
-,-,TRBV29-1,TRBJ2-7,TGCAGCGTTGAGAAGGTGGACGAGCAGTACTTC,CSVEKVDEQYF
-,-,TRBV19,TRBJ1-4,TGTGCCAGTAGTATTGGACGGGGAGAAAAACTGTTTTTT,CASSIGRGEKLFF
TRBD1,few,TRBV29-1,TRBJ2-5,TGCAGCGGGGCCGGCGTGACAGGGCTTTCCGAGACCCAGTACTTC,CSGAGVTGLSETQYF
-,-,TRBV15,TRBJ1-2,TGTGCCACCATCCGAGACGAGTATGGCTACACCTTC,CATIRDEYGYTF
-,many,TRBV7-9,TRBJ2-7,TGTGCTTCCGGACGGAACCCCGCCTACGAGCAGTACTTC,CASGRNPAYEQYF
-,many,TRBV7-9,TRBJ1-1,TGTGCCAGCAGCTCGGGGGGGGGAACTGAAGCTTTCTTT,CASSSGGGTEAFF
TRBD1,many,TRBV20-1,TRBJ1-6,TGCAGTGCTAGGGGGACAGGGATGGGGAGCTCCTATAATTCACCCCTCCACTTT,CSARGTGMGSSYNSPLHF
-,many,TRBV19,TRBJ2-1,TGTGCCAGTAGTATTACCTACGGGAGCTATTACAATGAGCAGTTCTTC,CASSITYGSYYNEQFF
TRBD1,many,TRBV7-2,TRBJ2-7,TGTGCCAGCAGCCGGGACAGGTACGAGCAGTACTTC,CASSRDRYEQYF
TRBD2,few,TRBV5-1,TRBJ2-1,TGCGCCAGCAGCTTTGGGGCTAGCGGGATTGATGAGCAGTTCTTC,CASSFGASGIDEQFF
-,many,TRBV7-3,TRBJ2-5,TGTGCCAGCAGACCAAAGCTCTCCCCCCAAGAGACCCAGTACTTC,CASRPKLSPQETQYF
TRBD2,few,TRBV12-3/TRBV12-4,TRBJ2-5,TGTGCCAGCAGTTTGGGACTAGCGGGCCCCCAAGAGACCCAGTACTTC,CASSLGLAGPQETQYF
TRBD2,many,TRBV4-2,TRBJ2-3,TGTGCCAGCAGCCCTGGGACTAGCGAAGATACGCAGTATTTT,CASSPGTSEDTQYF
-,few,TRBV3-1,TRBJ2-2,TGTGCCAGCAGCCAATTGTCCGGTGACACCGGGGAGCTGTTTTTT,CASSQLSGDTGELFF
-,-,TRBV3-1,TRBJ2-2,TGTGCCAGCAGCCATGGACCCACCGGGGAGCTGTTTTTT,CASSHGPTGELFF
-,many,TRBV28,TRBJ1-1,TGTGCCAGCAGTTTAGTGGCTAGGAACACTGAAGCTTTCTTT,CASSLVARNTEAFF
-,many,TRBV2,TRBJ1-1,TGTGCCAGCAGTGAAACCAGGGAAGCTTTCTTT,CASSETREAFF
-,few,TRBV12-5,TRBJ2-1,TGTGCTAGTGGTAGGGACGGTTTGCAGTTCTTC,CASGRDGLQFF
-,many,TRBV4-1,TRBJ2-2,TGCGCCAGCAGCCAACATCGGGGGGCTAGCGTGAACACCGGGGAGCTGTTTTTT,CASSQHRGASVNTGELFF
-,many,TRBV4-3,TRBJ2-1,TGCGCCAGCAGCCAAGGAGAGGGGAGTGAGAATGAGCAGTTCTTC,CASSQGEGSENEQFF
-,many,TRBV27,TRBJ1-5,TGTGCCAGCAGTCCCTTAGCAGGGTATAGCAATCAGCCCCAGCATTTT,CASSPLAGYSNQPQHF
-,many,TRBV28,TRBJ2-1,TGTGCCAGCAGTTCCTTGGGGGCGGACTTCAATGAGCAGTTCTTC,CASSSLGADFNEQFF
-,many,TRBV28,TRBJ2-3,TGTGCCAGCAGTTCCCCTCTTTCTAGCACAGATACGCAGTATTTT,CASSSPLSSTDTQYF
-,-,TRBV29-1,TRBJ1-1,TGCAGCGTAGGGGACGGATTGAACACTGAAGCTTTCTTT,CSVGDGLNTEAFF
-,many,TRBV2,TRBJ2-3,TGTGCCAGCTGTCGGGACTCTAGCACAGATACGCAGTATTTT,CASCRDSSTDTQYF
TRBD1,once,TRBV5-4,TRBJ1-2,TGTGCCAGCAGCCGGACAGGGAGGGACTATGGCTACACCTTC,CASSRTGRDYGYTF
-,many,TRBV24-1,TRBJ2-7,TGTGCCTTCCACGACTCCGAGCAGTACTTC,CAFHDSEQYF
TRBD2,-,TRBV4-1,TRBJ2-1,TGCGCCAGCAGCCAAACCGGGACTAGCGGGAAAGAGCAGTTCTTC,CASSQTGTSGKEQFF
-,many,TRBV5-1,TRBJ2-5,TGCGCCAGCAGCTTCGGGACGAACGGAGAGACCCAGTACTTC,CASSFGTNGETQYF
TRBD2,many,TRBV14,TRBJ2-1,TGTGCCAGCAGGACTAGCGGGAGTCGAGCTGAGCAGTTCTTC,CASRTSGSRAEQFF